Below are 3 T cell receptor beta chains sequenced from a single sample in a study of T cell repertoires in ileal Crohn's disease. Assay: immunoSEQ multiplex PCR; the TCRdb copy retains only in-frame clones and omits some. The table includes about 11,000 clones, 72% detected once. Time point specified: neoterminal ileum biopsy at postoperative endoscopy, about 6 months after surgery. The sample comprised ileal tissue. These receptors originate from an adult with Crohn's disease.

The V gene is TRBV2, the J gene TRBJ2-2; 14 bases align to TRBD2. CDR3 size: 16 residues. Germline V gene sequence: CDR1 SNHLY, CDR2 FYNNEI. J gave up 3 bases and V 9 bases, and 6 bases lay outside the gene matches. The CDR3 loop is CARTTSGRADTGELFF. The CDR3 DNA follows: TGTGCCAGGACGACTAGCGGGAGGGCCGACACCGGGGAGCTGTTTTTT.

The chain combines TRBV4-1 with TRBJ2-5; 10 bases line up with TRBD1. The germline V gene has CDR1 MGHRA and CDR2 YSYEKL. This CDR3 spans 15 amino acids. V was pared by 4 bases and J by 3 bases, with 5 bases of the junction left unmatched. The CDR3 loop is CASSLPGTGEETQYF. As DNA, the CDR3 is TGCGCCAGCAGCCTCCCAGGGACAGGGGAAGAGACCCAGTACTTC.

The CDR3 nucleotides are TGTGCCAGCACTCTGACAGAGAGCTCCTACGAGCAGTACTTC. Its protein product is CASTLTESSYEQYF. V and J are TRBV6-5 and TRBJ2-7; tentatively, D is TRBD1 (5 bases). The ends were cut back, 7 bases at V and 0 bases at J, with 13 bases in the middle. Germline-derived CDR1 and CDR2 are MNHEY and SVGAGI. The CDR3 extends over 14 amino acids.